This T cell receptor (beta chain) is drawn from a study of blood T cell repertoires in COVID-19. A word on this clone: An end of the junction does not agree with germline; a read error may underlie this.

Only in-frame clones appear in the TCRdb table, and some are missing; sequencing was by immunoSEQ multiplex PCR. The sample comprises more than 95,000 clones, roughly 82% of which are singletons, and over 4.5% rests with the top ten. The sequencing sample was made of peripheral blood. This TCR was recovered from a human donor in a cohort sampled during active COVID-19.

CDR3 amino acids: CATSDTLTGLPTGANVLTF. The CDR3 nucleotides read TGTGCCACCAGTGATACCTTGACAGGGCTCCCCACTGGTGCCAACGTCCTGACTTTC. V is TRBV24-1 and J is TRBJ2-6, with 7 bases fitting TRBD1. The CDR3 is 19 residues long. Germline V lookup: CDR1 KGHDR, CDR2 SFDVKD.